The clone carrying this T cell receptor (beta chain) came up once. Its antigen remains unidentified. TCRdb ran MiXCR on the multiplex PCR reads and lists one entry per CDR3 protein. The sample lists 150,000 to 200,000 distinct CDR3 sequences, 33% occurring once. Breast cancer patients provided tissue from their axillary draining lymph nodes. This sample stems from a study of breast tumors, draining lymph nodes, adjacent tissues. Whole-study results and caveats: Data only fit, rather than demonstrated, lymph node origin of most tumor T cells. Findings are consistent with lymph node origin and intratumoral expansion of most tumor T cells. Luminal-like breast cancer showed significantly higher tumor–nontumor repertoire similarity than basal-like.

This CDR3 has 13 amino acids. Trimming removed 6 bases from V and 9 bases from J, with 12 bases in between. The receptor was isolated from a female donor with breast cancer. Some clones in this sample may be carry-over from other donors' samples. The J gene is TRBJ1-6, the V gene TRBV12-3 or TRBV12-4, with no clear D. The sequenced sample was axillary lymph node tissue. As DNA, the CDR3 is TGTGCCAGCAGCTCGGACTCGATTTCACCCCTCCACTTT. Residues: CASSSDSISPLHF.